The sequence of this TCR beta chain was determined in a study of blood T cell repertoires in COVID-19. Measured with immunoSEQ multiplex PCR; TCRdb has only the in-frame clones, and not every one. The table includes 180,000 or so clones, 86% detected once. Germline-derived CDR1 and CDR2 are WNHNN and SYGVQD (reference sequence). The length of the CDR3 is 16 residues. Losses at the gene ends were 5 bases for V and 4 bases for J; bases not matched to a gene: 7. This receptor was taken from a man aged 40-55 years with acute COVID-19. The specimen sequenced was PBMCs or T cells enriched from blood (not recorded which). This chain uses TRBV10-1 with TRBJ2-3, with 12 bases fitting TRBD2. The CDR3 spells CASSTRLAGVSDTQYF. The CDR3 DNA reads as TGCGCCAGCAGTACCCGACTAGCGGGAGTCTCAGATACGCAGTATTTT.